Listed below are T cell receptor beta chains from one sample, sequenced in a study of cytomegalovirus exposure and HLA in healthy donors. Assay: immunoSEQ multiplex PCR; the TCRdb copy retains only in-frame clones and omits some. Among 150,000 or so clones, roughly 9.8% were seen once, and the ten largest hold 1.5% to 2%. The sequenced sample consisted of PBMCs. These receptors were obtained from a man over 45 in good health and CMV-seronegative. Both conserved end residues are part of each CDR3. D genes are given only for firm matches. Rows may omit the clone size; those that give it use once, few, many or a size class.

CDR3aa: CASSSRGQGRGGYTF; CDR3nt: TGTGCCAGCAGCTCCCGGGGACAGGGTAGAGGTGGCTACACCTTC; j_gene: TRBJ1-2; abundance: few; v_gene: TRBV5-6; d_gene: TRBD1
CDR3aa: CASSSIGTGLPLYQETQYF; CDR3nt: TGTGCCAGCAGCTCAATAGGGACAGGGCTTCCCCTGTACCAAGAGACCCAGTACTTC; j_gene: TRBJ2-5; abundance: few; v_gene: TRBV7-9; d_gene: TRBD1
CDR3aa: CASSLSGHPSGNTIYF; CDR3nt: TGTGCCAGCAGCCTCTCGGGACACCCCTCTGGAAACACCATATATTTT; j_gene: TRBJ1-3; abundance: .; v_gene: TRBV9; d_gene: .
CDR3aa: CASSEGKGVNYGYTF; CDR3nt: TGTGCCAGCAGTGAAGGTAAAGGGGTGAACTATGGCTACACCTTC; j_gene: TRBJ1-2; abundance: .; v_gene: TRBV6-1; d_gene: .
CDR3aa: CSARTTAYEQYF; CDR3nt: TGCAGCGCTCGGACAACTGCCTACGAGCAGTACTTC; j_gene: TRBJ2-7; abundance: .; v_gene: TRBV29-1; d_gene: .
CDR3aa: CASSLEAGAGEQYF; CDR3nt: TGTGCCAGCAGCTTGGAAGCGGGAGCCGGTGAGCAGTACTTC; j_gene: TRBJ2-7; abundance: .; v_gene: TRBV7-2; d_gene: TRBD2
CDR3aa: CASSLQGARNNSPLHF; CDR3nt: TGTGCCAGCAGTCTACAGGGCGCTAGAAATAATTCACCCCTCCACTTT; j_gene: TRBJ1-6; abundance: few; v_gene: TRBV2; d_gene: .
CDR3aa: CASSTSGGGANEQFF; CDR3nt: TGTGCCAGCAGCACTAGCGGGGGGGGAGCCAATGAGCAGTTCTTC; j_gene: TRBJ2-1; abundance: .; v_gene: TRBV21-1; d_gene: .
CDR3aa: CARSLTGGRSNEKLFF; CDR3nt: TGTGCCAGAAGTCTTACAGGGGGCAGGTCTAATGAAAAACTGTTTTTT; j_gene: TRBJ1-4; abundance: .; v_gene: TRBV5-3; d_gene: TRBD1
CDR3aa: CASSYSGPNEKLFF; CDR3nt: TGTGCCAGCAGTTATTCGGGTCCTAATGAAAAACTGTTTTTT; j_gene: TRBJ1-4; abundance: .; v_gene: TRBV6-5; d_gene: .
CDR3aa: CASRPQGNYGYTF; CDR3nt: TGTGCCAGCAGGCCACAGGGTAACTATGGCTACACCTTC; j_gene: TRBJ1-2; abundance: few; v_gene: TRBV25-1; d_gene: .
CDR3aa: CGEGLVNSPLHF; CDR3nt: TGTGGGGAGGGCCTTGTTAATTCACCCCTCCACTTT; j_gene: TRBJ1-6; abundance: few; v_gene: TRBV2; d_gene: .
CDR3aa: CASSFRSEQYF; CDR3nt: TGTGCCAGCAGCTTTAGATCCGAGCAGTACTTC; j_gene: TRBJ2-7; abundance: .; v_gene: TRBV7-9; d_gene: .
CDR3aa: CASSLRGANTGELFF; CDR3nt: TGCGCCAGCAGCTTACGGGGGGCGAACACCGGGGAGCTGTTTTTT; j_gene: TRBJ2-2; abundance: few; v_gene: TRBV5-1; d_gene: TRBD2
CDR3aa: CASSLGTGARDTQYF; CDR3nt: TGCGCCAGCAGCTTAGGGACAGGAGCCAGGGATACGCAGTATTTT; j_gene: TRBJ2-3; abundance: few; v_gene: TRBV5-1; d_gene: TRBD1
CDR3aa: CASSQKGAGNTDTQYF; CDR3nt: TGTGCCAGCAGCCAGAAGGGAGCGGGGAACACAGATACGCAGTATTTT; j_gene: TRBJ2-3; abundance: few; v_gene: TRBV4-2; d_gene: TRBD2
CDR3aa: CASIPGQGASGNTIYF; CDR3nt: TGTGCCAGCATCCCGGGACAGGGGGCCTCTGGAAACACCATATATTTT; j_gene: TRBJ1-3; abundance: many; v_gene: TRBV2; d_gene: TRBD1
CDR3aa: CASSLNSGSTHEQYF; CDR3nt: TGTGCCAGCAGCCTTAATAGCGGGAGTACTCACGAGCAGTACTTC; j_gene: TRBJ2-7; abundance: few; v_gene: TRBV7-3; d_gene: TRBD2
CDR3aa: CASSFIGEGLLNEKLFF; CDR3nt: TGTGCCAGCAGTTTCATTGGGGAGGGACTGCTCAATGAAAAACTGTTTTTT; j_gene: TRBJ1-4; abundance: few; v_gene: TRBV28; d_gene: .
CDR3aa: CASSLARLGTEQFF; CDR3nt: TGTGCCAGCAGCTTAGCCCGACTAGGGACCGAGCAGTTCTTC; j_gene: TRBJ2-1; abundance: few; v_gene: TRBV7-2; d_gene: .
CDR3aa: CASSPDRIYGYTF; CDR3nt: TGTGCCAGCAGCCCGGACAGGATATATGGCTACACCTTC; j_gene: TRBJ1-2; abundance: .; v_gene: TRBV7-3; d_gene: TRBD1
CDR3aa: CASSSAGQLNEKLFF; CDR3nt: TGCGCCAGCAGCTCGGCGGGACAGCTAAATGAAAAACTGTTTTTT; j_gene: TRBJ1-4; abundance: .; v_gene: TRBV5-1; d_gene: TRBD1
CDR3aa: CASSTQTDYGYTF; CDR3nt: TGTGCCAGCAGCACGCAGACAGACTATGGCTACACCTTC; j_gene: TRBJ1-2; abundance: .; v_gene: TRBV11-2; d_gene: .
CDR3aa: CATNQGVWGTEAFF; CDR3nt: TGTGCCACCAACCAAGGGGTTTGGGGAACTGAAGCTTTCTTT; j_gene: TRBJ1-1; abundance: .; v_gene: TRBV28; d_gene: .
CDR3aa: CASSLGRPGQPQHF; CDR3nt: TGTGCCAGCAGCTTGGGGAGGCCGGGCCAGCCCCAGCATTTT; j_gene: TRBJ1-5; abundance: .; v_gene: TRBV5-8; d_gene: .
CDR3aa: CASSIGTSGGRDTQYF; CDR3nt: TGCGCCAGCAGCATCGGGACTAGCGGGGGACGAGATACGCAGTATTTT; j_gene: TRBJ2-3; abundance: .; v_gene: TRBV5-1; d_gene: TRBD2
CDR3aa: CASSYKPGQGHQPQHF; CDR3nt: TGTGCCAGCAGTTACAAGCCGGGACAGGGCCATCAGCCCCAGCATTTT; j_gene: TRBJ1-5; abundance: few; v_gene: TRBV6-5; d_gene: TRBD1
CDR3aa: CASSGLSGRAGETQYF; CDR3nt: TGTGCCAGCAGTGGCCTTAGCGGGAGGGCGGGAGAGACCCAGTACTTC; j_gene: TRBJ2-5; abundance: .; v_gene: TRBV2; d_gene: TRBD2
CDR3aa: CASSIRPAGIGDTEAFF; CDR3nt: TGTGCCAGTAGTATACGGCCAGCTGGAATAGGGGACACTGAAGCTTTCTTT; j_gene: TRBJ1-1; abundance: .; v_gene: TRBV19; d_gene: .
CDR3aa: CASSFGTQQSYEQYF; CDR3nt: TGCGCCAGCAGCTTTGGGACACAACAATCCTACGAGCAGTACTTC; j_gene: TRBJ2-7; abundance: .; v_gene: TRBV5-1; d_gene: .
CDR3aa: CASSAPGLAGDPYNEQFF; CDR3nt: TGTGCCAGCAGCGCACCCGGACTAGCGGGGGACCCTTACAATGAGCAGTTCTTC; j_gene: TRBJ2-1; abundance: .; v_gene: TRBV11-2; d_gene: TRBD2
CDR3aa: CASSSPRTGPNYGYTF; CDR3nt: TGTGCCAGCAGTTCGCCCCGGACAGGGCCTAACTATGGCTACACCTTC; j_gene: TRBJ1-2; abundance: .; v_gene: TRBV6-5; d_gene: TRBD1
CDR3aa: CASSLSLGGLGVNQPQHF; CDR3nt: TGTGCCAGCAGCTTATCTCTGGGCGGCCTCGGGGTTAATCAGCCCCAGCATTTT; j_gene: TRBJ1-5; abundance: .; v_gene: TRBV7-2; d_gene: .
CDR3aa: CAITGDIAYEQYF; CDR3nt: TGTGCCATCACCGGGGACATAGCCTACGAGCAGTACTTC; j_gene: TRBJ2-7; abundance: few; v_gene: TRBV10-3; d_gene: .
CDR3aa: CASSGGQMSSYGQYF; CDR3nt: TGCGCCAGCAGCGGCGGACAGATGAGCTCCTACGGGCAGTACTTC; j_gene: TRBJ2-7; abundance: .; v_gene: TRBV5-1; d_gene: .
CDR3aa: CASSFGQASYEQYF; CDR3nt: TGTGCCAGCAGCTTTGGACAGGCCAGCTACGAGCAGTACTTC; j_gene: TRBJ2-7; abundance: few; v_gene: TRBV11-2; d_gene: TRBD1
CDR3aa: CAVLEPGEGLTQYF; CDR3nt: TGTGCCGTTCTGGAGCCGGGGGAGGGCCTCACCCAGTACTTC; j_gene: TRBJ2-5; abundance: few; v_gene: TRBV19; d_gene: TRBD2
CDR3aa: CSVGGGQGSYEQYF; CDR3nt: TGCAGCGTTGGTGGGGGACAGGGCTCCTACGAGCAGTACTTC; j_gene: TRBJ2-7; abundance: few; v_gene: TRBV29-1; d_gene: TRBD1
CDR3aa: CAISGAGLSTDTQYF; CDR3nt: TGTGCCATCAGTGGAGCGGGGCTTAGCACAGATACGCAGTATTTT; j_gene: TRBJ2-3; abundance: few; v_gene: TRBV10-3; d_gene: TRBD2
CDR3aa: CASSLAHPEDSPLHF; CDR3nt: TGCGCCAGCAGCTTGGCGCATCCTGAGGATTCACCCCTCCACTTT; j_gene: TRBJ1-6; abundance: few; v_gene: TRBV5-1; d_gene: .
CDR3aa: CASSLAAGPYNEQFF; CDR3nt: TGTGCCAGCAGCTTAGCAGCGGGCCCTTACAATGAGCAGTTCTTC; j_gene: TRBJ2-1; abundance: few; v_gene: TRBV7-2; d_gene: .
CDR3aa: CASSKLPGCLKPQHF; CDR3nt: TGTGCCAGCAGCAAACTGCCAGGGTGCTTAAAGCCCCAGCATTTT; j_gene: TRBJ1-5; abundance: .; v_gene: TRBV21-1; d_gene: .
CDR3aa: CASSPGTGGENTIYF; CDR3nt: TGCGCCAGCAGCCCCGGGACAGGGGGTGAAAACACCATATATTTT; j_gene: TRBJ1-3; abundance: .; v_gene: TRBV5-1; d_gene: TRBD1
CDR3aa: CASSGLNTGELFF; CDR3nt: TGTGCCAGCTCTGGGCTGAACACCGGGGAGCTGTTTTTT; j_gene: TRBJ2-2; abundance: .; v_gene: TRBV6-6; d_gene: .
CDR3aa: CASSAPTGTGGDYGYTF; CDR3nt: TGTGCCAGCAGTGCTCCTACCGGGACAGGGGGCGACTATGGCTACACCTTC; j_gene: TRBJ1-2; abundance: few; v_gene: TRBV25-1; d_gene: TRBD1
CDR3aa: CASSQDRLAGVNEQFF; CDR3nt: TGTGCCAGCAGCCAAGATCGACTAGCGGGGGTCAATGAGCAGTTCTTC; j_gene: TRBJ2-1; abundance: .; v_gene: TRBV14; d_gene: TRBD2